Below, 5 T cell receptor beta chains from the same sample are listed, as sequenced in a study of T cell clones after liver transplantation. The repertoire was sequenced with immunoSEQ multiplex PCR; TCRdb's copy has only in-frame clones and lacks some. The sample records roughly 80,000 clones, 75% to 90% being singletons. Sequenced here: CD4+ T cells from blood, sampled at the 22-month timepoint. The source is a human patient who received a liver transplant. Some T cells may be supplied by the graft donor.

CDR3 amino acids: CASSHRDRSSNYEQYF. The CDR3 DNA reads as TGTGCCAGCAGCCACAGGGACAGGTCCTCCAACTACGAGCAGTACTTC. The chain combines TRBV16 with TRBJ2-7; 8 bases map to TRBD1. The CDR3 contains 16 residues. Germline V gives CDR1 KGHSY, CDR2 FQNENV. Losses at the gene ends were 3 bases for V and 3 bases for J; bases not matched to a gene: 10.

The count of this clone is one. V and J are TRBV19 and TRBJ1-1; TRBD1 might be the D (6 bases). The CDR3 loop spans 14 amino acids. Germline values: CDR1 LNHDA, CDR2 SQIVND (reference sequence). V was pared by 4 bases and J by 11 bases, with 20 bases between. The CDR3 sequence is CASSKTDRQGYAFF. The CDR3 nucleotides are TGTGCCAGTAGTAAAACGGACCGTCAGGGGTACGCTTTCTTT. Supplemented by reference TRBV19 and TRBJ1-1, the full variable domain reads DGGITQSPKYLFRKEGQNVTLSCEQNLNHDAMYWYRQDPGQGLRLIYYSQIVNDFQKGDIAEGYSVSREKKESFPLTVTSAQKNPTAFYLCASSKTDRQGYAFFGQGTRLTVV.

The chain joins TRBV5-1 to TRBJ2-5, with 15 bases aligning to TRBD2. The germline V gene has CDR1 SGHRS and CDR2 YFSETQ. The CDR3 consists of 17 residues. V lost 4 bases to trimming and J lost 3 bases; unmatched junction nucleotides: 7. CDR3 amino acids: CASSTGLAGGGEETQYF. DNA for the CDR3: TGCGCCAGCAGCACGGGACTAGCGGGGGGAGGGGAAGAGACCCAGTACTTC.

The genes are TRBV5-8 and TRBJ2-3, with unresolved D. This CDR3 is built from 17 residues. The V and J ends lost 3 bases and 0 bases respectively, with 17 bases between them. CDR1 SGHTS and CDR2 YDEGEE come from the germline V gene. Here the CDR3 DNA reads TGTGCCAGCAGCTACCCTAAAGACGGAGCCAGCACAGATACGCAGTATTTT. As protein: CASSYPKDGASTDTQYF.

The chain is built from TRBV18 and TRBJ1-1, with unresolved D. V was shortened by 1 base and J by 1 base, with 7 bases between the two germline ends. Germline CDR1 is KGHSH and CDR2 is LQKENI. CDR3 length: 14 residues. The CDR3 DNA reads TGTGCCAGCTCACCACGCGGGTCGAACACTGAAGCTTTCTTT. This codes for CASSPRGSNTEAFF. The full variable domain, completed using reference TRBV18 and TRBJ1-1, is NAGVMQNPRHLVRRRGQEARLRCSPMKGHSHVYWYRQLPEEGLKFMVYLQKENIIDESGMPKERFSAEFPKEGPSILRIQQVVRGDSAAYFCASSPRGSNTEAFFGQGTRLTVV.